The TCR beta chain described here comes from a study of T cell responses to AZD1222 COVID-19 vaccine. Study-wide results and limits: Sampled repertoires all dated from after the peak T cell response. Reportedly, nearly half the spike-specific TCRs target unmutated variant regions. Females outnumbered males among donors, who were mostly white British; clonal diversity was possibly underestimated.

With respect to this clone: Antigen specificity is unknown.

Timing groups of about 4 and about 12 weeks for second doses were pooled. The CDR3 is 14 residues long. Germline CDR1 reads MDHEN; CDR2 reads SYDVKM. Trimming cost V 6 bases and J 5 bases, with 13 bases left between them. The assay was immunoSEQ multiplex PCR, and TCRdb's table has in-frame clones only and misses some. The repertoire includes 150,000 to 200,000 clones, approximately 93% of them detected once, and over 0.95% sits in the top ten. The chain employs TRBV28 and TRBJ1-4; D possibly corresponds to TRBD1 (6 bases). This specimen was peripheral blood, taken 28 days after the second AZD1222 dose. The sequence was obtained from an adult who received the AZD1222 COVID-19 vaccine. The DNA of the CDR3 is TGTGCCAGCAGGCCCGGAGGGGGAAATGAAAAACTGTTTTTT. This codes for CASRPGGGNEKLFF.